These 2 T cell receptor beta chains came from one sample sequenced in a study of Tregs in tolerant kidney transplant recipients. The repertoire was sequenced with immunoSEQ multiplex PCR; TCRdb's copy has only in-frame clones and lacks some. The sample consists of under 50,000 clones, over 95% of them appearing once. Their antigen targets remain unknown. Sequenced material: Tregs from blood cultured with allogeneic cells. These receptors came from a human donor in good health.

V gene TRBV7-9 combines with J gene TRBJ2-2; possibly TRBD1 for D (6 bases). Germline CDR1 is SEHNR and CDR2 is FQNEAQ (reference sequence). The CDR3 runs to 16 residues. The V end was cut by 1 base, the J end by 0 bases, with 9 bases between. The CDR3 sequence is CASSLVGTTNTGELFF. CDR3 bases: TGTGCCAGCAGCTTAGTAGGGACAACGAACACCGGGGAGCTGTTTTTT.

The rearrangement links TRBV6-6 to TRBJ2-7, with 8 positions matching TRBD2. J was trimmed by 2 bases and V by 0 bases; bases with no gene match: 3. The CDR3 spans 15 residues. Germline CDR1 and CDR2: MNHNY and SVGAGI (reference sequence). The CDR3 sequence is CASSYSLTSAYEQYF. CDR3 bases: TGTGCCAGCAGTTACTCTCTGACTAGCGCCTACGAGCAGTACTTC.